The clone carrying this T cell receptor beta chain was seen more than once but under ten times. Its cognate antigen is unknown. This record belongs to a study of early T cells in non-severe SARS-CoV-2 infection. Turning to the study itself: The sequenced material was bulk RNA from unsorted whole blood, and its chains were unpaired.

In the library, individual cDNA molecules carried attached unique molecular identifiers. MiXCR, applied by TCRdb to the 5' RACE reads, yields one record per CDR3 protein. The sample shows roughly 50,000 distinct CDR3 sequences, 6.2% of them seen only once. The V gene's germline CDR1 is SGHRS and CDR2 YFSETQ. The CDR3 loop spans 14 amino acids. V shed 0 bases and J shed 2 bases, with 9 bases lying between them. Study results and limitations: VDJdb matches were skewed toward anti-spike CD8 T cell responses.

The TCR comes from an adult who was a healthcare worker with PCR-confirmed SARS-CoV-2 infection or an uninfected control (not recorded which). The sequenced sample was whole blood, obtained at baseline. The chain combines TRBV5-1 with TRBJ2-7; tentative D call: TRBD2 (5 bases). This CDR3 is CASSLGGSPYEQYF. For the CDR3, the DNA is TGCGCCAGCAGCTTGGGAGGGTCTCCCTACGAGCAGTACTTC. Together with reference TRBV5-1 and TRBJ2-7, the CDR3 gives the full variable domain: KAGVTQTPRYLIKTRGQQVTLSCSPISGHRSVSWYQQTPGQGLQFLFEYFSETQRNKGNFPGRFSGRQFSNSRSEMNVSTLELGDSALYLCASSLGGSPYEQYFGPGTRLTVT.